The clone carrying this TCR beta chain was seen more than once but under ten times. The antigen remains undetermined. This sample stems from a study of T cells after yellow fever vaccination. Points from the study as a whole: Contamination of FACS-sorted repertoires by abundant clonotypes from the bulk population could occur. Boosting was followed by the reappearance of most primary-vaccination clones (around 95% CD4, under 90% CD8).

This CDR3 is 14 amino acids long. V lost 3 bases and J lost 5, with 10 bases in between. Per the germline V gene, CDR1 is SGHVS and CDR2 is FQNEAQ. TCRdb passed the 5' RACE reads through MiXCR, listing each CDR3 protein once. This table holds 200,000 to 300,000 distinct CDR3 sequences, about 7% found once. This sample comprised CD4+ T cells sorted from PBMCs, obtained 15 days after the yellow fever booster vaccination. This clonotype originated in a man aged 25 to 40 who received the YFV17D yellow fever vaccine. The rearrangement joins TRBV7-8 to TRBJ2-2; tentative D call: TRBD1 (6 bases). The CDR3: CASSFSQGTGELFF. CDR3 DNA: TGTGCCAGCAGCTTTTCACAGGGAACCGGGGAGCTGTTTTTT.